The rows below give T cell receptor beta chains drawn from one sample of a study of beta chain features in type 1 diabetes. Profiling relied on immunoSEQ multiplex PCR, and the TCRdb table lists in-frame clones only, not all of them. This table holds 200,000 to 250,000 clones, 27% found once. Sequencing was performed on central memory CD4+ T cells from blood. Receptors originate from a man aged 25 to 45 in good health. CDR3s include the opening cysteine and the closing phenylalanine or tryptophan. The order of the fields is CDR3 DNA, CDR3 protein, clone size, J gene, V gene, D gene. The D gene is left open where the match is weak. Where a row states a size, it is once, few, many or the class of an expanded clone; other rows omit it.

cdr3_nt: TGTGCCAGCAAAACCAAAATGAACACTGAAGCTTTCTTT; cdr3_aa: CASKTKMNTEAFF; clone_size: few; j_call: TRBJ1-1; v_call: TRBV28; d_call: .
cdr3_nt: TGTGCCAGCAGCTTAGAACCATCGGGGGGTCAAGAGACCCAGTACTTC; cdr3_aa: CASSLEPSGGQETQYF; clone_size: .; j_call: TRBJ2-5; v_call: TRBV7-2; d_call: TRBD2
cdr3_nt: TGTGCCAGTTCGGGACAGGAGATCTACGAGCAGTACTTC; cdr3_aa: CASSGQEIYEQYF; clone_size: few; j_call: TRBJ2-7; v_call: TRBV28; d_call: TRBD1
cdr3_nt: TGTGCCAGCAGCCGGGAGTATGAGCAGTTCTTC; cdr3_aa: CASSREYEQFF; clone_size: .; j_call: TRBJ2-1; v_call: TRBV7-9; d_call: .
cdr3_nt: TGTGCCAGCAGCGTAGAGGGTGGGAGTAAAAATGAGCAGTTCTTC; cdr3_aa: CASSVEGGSKNEQFF; clone_size: many; j_call: TRBJ2-1; v_call: TRBV9; d_call: .
cdr3_nt: TGTGCCACCAGCGGAAACAGGGGGCCAAGCGATACGCAGTATTTT; cdr3_aa: CATSGNRGPSDTQYF; clone_size: few; j_call: TRBJ2-3; v_call: TRBV15; d_call: TRBD1
cdr3_nt: TGTGCCAGCAGCCAAGATCTTTCAAGGGGACCCTACTTC; cdr3_aa: CASSQDLSRGPYF; clone_size: .; j_call: TRBJ2-7; v_call: TRBV4-2; d_call: .
cdr3_nt: TGTGCCAGCTCAGGGCAGAGGAACACTGAAGCTTTCTTT; cdr3_aa: CASSGQRNTEAFF; clone_size: .; j_call: TRBJ1-1; v_call: TRBV18; d_call: .
cdr3_nt: TGCGCCAGCAGGTCGGGACTAGCGGGAGCAGAGACCCAGTACTTC; cdr3_aa: CASRSGLAGAETQYF; clone_size: .; j_call: TRBJ2-5; v_call: TRBV10-2; d_call: TRBD2
cdr3_nt: TGTGCCAGCTCACCGTCCGATGGCCCCTACGAGCAGTACTTC; cdr3_aa: CASSPSDGPYEQYF; clone_size: .; j_call: TRBJ2-7; v_call: TRBV18; d_call: .
cdr3_nt: TGTGCCAGCAGCCGAGGGGGTAACATTCAGTACTTC; cdr3_aa: CASSRGGNIQYF; clone_size: .; j_call: TRBJ2-4; v_call: TRBV11-2; d_call: .
cdr3_nt: TGTGCCAGCAGCTTAGCGGGAGCGGGCACAGATACGCAGTATTTT; cdr3_aa: CASSLAGAGTDTQYF; clone_size: .; j_call: TRBJ2-3; v_call: TRBV7-2; d_call: .
cdr3_nt: TGTGCCAGCAGCTCCCTAGCGGGAGGGTTCACAGATACGCAGTATTTT; cdr3_aa: CASSSLAGGFTDTQYF; clone_size: few; j_call: TRBJ2-3; v_call: TRBV27; d_call: TRBD2
cdr3_nt: TGTGCCAGCAGCCCTGGCGGGAGGGCCGGGGAAGAGACCCAGTACTTC; cdr3_aa: CASSPGGRAGEETQYF; clone_size: .; j_call: TRBJ2-5; v_call: TRBV5-4; d_call: TRBD2
cdr3_nt: TGCGCCAGCAGCTACAGAGATAACACTGAAGCTTTCTTT; cdr3_aa: CASSYRDNTEAFF; clone_size: .; j_call: TRBJ1-1; v_call: TRBV5-1; d_call: .
cdr3_nt: TGTGCCAGCAGCTTGGGACAGGGGAGCGAGCAGTACTTC; cdr3_aa: CASSLGQGSEQYF; clone_size: .; j_call: TRBJ2-7; v_call: TRBV5-4; d_call: TRBD1
cdr3_nt: TGTGCCGGGGGACTAGCGGGAGTAGGAGGGCAGTTCTTC; cdr3_aa: CAGGLAGVGGQFF; clone_size: few; j_call: TRBJ2-1; v_call: TRBV30; d_call: TRBD2